This T cell receptor (beta chain) was sequenced in a study of cytomegalovirus exposure and HLA in healthy donors. The PCR was carried out with 60 Vbeta primers and 13 Jbeta primers. Profiling relied on immunoSEQ multiplex PCR, and the TCRdb table lists in-frame clones only, not all of them. The sample contains over 120,000 clones, about 84% of which appear only once. The receptor comes from a young woman in good health and CMV-seropositive. The sample consisted of PBMCs.

The CDR3 is CASSLADMNTEAFF. The CDR3, as DNA: TGCGCCAGCAGCTTGGCGGACATGAACACTGAAGCTTTCTTT. The chain joins TRBV5-1 to TRBJ1-1; tentatively, D is TRBD1 (5 bases). V lost 0 bases and J lost 0, with 6 bases in between. The CDR3 is made up of 14 amino acids. The germline V gene has CDR1 SGHRS and CDR2 YFSETQ.